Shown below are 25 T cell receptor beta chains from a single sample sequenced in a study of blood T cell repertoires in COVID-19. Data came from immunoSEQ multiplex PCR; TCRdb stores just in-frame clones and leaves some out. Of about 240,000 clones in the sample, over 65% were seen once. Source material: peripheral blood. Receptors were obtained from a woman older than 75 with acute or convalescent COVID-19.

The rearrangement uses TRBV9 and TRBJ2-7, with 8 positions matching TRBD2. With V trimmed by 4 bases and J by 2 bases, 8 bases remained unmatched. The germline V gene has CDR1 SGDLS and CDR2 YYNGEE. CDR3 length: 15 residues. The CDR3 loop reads CASSRDAGGPYEQYF. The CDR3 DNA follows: TGTGCCAGCAGCCGGGATGCGGGGGGCCCCTACGAGCAGTACTTC. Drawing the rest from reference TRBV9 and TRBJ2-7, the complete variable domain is DSGVTQTPKHLITATGQRVTLRCSPRSGDLSVYWYQQSLDQGLQFLIQYYNGEERAKGNILERFSAQQFPDLHSELNLSSLELGDSALYFCASSRDAGGPYEQYFGPGTRLTVT.

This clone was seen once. CDR3 coding DNA: TGTGCCTGGAGTAAGGGGTTTTCTGGAAACACCATATATTTT. Amino acids: CAWSKGFSGNTIYF. V usage is TRBV30 and J usage is TRBJ1-3, with D perhaps TRBD1 (5 bases). CDR3 length: 14 residues. V lost 2 bases to trimming and J lost 1 base, with 9 bases between them. Germline assignment: CDR1 GTSNPN and CDR2 SVGIG (reference sequence).

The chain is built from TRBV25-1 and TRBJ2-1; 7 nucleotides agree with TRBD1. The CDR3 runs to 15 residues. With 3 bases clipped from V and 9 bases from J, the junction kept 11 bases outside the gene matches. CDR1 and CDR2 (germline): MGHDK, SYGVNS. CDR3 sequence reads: CASSEGQGENSEQFF. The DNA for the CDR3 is TGTGCCAGCAGTGAGGGGCAGGGGGAAAATTCTGAGCAGTTCTTC.

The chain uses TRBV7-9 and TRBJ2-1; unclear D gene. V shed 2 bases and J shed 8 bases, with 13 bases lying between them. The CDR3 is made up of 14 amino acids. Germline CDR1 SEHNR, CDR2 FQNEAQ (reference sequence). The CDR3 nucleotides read TGTGCCAGCAGCTTATTAGGTGCTGGAGATGAGCAGTTCTTC. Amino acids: CASSLLGAGDEQFF.

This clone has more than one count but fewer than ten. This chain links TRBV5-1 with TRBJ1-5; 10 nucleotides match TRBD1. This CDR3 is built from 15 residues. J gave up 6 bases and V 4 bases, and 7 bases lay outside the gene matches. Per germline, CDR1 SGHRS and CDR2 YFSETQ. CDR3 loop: CASSPGQGGGQPQHF. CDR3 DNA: TGCGCCAGCAGCCCTGGACAGGGGGGCGGTCAGCCCCAGCATTTT.

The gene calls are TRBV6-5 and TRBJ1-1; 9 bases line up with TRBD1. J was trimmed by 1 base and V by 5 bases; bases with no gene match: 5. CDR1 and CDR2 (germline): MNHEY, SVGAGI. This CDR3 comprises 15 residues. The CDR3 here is CASSRTGERNTEAFF. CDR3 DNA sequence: TGTGCCAGCAGTAGGACAGGGGAGAGGAACACTGAAGCTTTCTTT.

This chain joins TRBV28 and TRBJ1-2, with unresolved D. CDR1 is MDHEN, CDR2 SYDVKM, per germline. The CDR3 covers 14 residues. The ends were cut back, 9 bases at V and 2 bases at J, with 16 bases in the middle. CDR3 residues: CASITRTGNYGYTF. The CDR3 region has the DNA TGTGCCAGTATTACTAGGACGGGGAACTATGGCTACACCTTC.

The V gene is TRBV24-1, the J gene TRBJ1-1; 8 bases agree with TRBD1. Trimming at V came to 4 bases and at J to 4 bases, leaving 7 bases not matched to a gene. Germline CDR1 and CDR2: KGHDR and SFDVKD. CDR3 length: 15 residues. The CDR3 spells CATSEKNRGSTEAFF. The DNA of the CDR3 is TGTGCCACCAGTGAAAAAAACAGGGGGTCCACTGAAGCTTTCTTT.

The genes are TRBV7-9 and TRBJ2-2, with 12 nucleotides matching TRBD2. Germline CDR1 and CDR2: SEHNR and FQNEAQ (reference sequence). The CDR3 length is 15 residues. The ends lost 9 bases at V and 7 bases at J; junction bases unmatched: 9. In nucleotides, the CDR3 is TGTGCCAGTTTAAGACTAGCGGGAGTAAACGGGGAGCTGTTTTTT. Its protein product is CASLRLAGVNGELFF. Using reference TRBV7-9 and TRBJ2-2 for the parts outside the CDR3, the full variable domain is DTGVSQNPRHKITKRGQNVTFRCDPISEHNRLYWYRQTLGQGPEFLTYFQNEAQLEKSRLLSDRFSAERPKGSFSTLEIQRTEQGDSAMYLCASLRLAGVNGELFFGEGSRLTVL.

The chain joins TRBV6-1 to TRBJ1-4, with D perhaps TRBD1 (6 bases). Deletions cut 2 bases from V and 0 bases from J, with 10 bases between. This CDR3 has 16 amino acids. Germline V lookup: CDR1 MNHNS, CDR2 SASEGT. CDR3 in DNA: TGTGCCAGCAGTGAAAGGGGGGGAACAACTAATGAAAAACTGTTTTTT. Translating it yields CASSERGGTTNEKLFF.

CDR3 DNA: TGTGCCAGCAGGAAAGAGACCGGGACAGCCCCTTTTGGCTACACCTTC. As protein: CASRKETGTAPFGYTF. This chain joins TRBV2 and TRBJ1-2, with 7 bases lining up with TRBD1. The V gene end was trimmed by 6 bases and the J gene end by 7 bases; junction bases not matched to a gene: 17. CDR1 and CDR2 (germline): SNHLY, FYNNEI. CDR3 length: 16 residues.

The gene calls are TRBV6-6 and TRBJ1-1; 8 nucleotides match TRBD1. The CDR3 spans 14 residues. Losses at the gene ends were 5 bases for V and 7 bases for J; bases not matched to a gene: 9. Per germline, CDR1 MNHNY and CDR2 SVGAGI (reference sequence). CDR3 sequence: CASSTTGGQDEAFF. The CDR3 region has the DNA TGTGCCAGCAGTACCACAGGGGGTCAGGATGAAGCTTTCTTT.

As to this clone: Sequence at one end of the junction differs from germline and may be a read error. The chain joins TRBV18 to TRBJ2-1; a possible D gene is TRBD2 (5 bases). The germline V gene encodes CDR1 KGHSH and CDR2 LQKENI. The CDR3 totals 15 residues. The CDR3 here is CASSPVRGGYHEQFF. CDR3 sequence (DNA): TGTGCCAGCTCACCAGTTCGTGGAGGCTACCATGAGCAGTTCTTC.

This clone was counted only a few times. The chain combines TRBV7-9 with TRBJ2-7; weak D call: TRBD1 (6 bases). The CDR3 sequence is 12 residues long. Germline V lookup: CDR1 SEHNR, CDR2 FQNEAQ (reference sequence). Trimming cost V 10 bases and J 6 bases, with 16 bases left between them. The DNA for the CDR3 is TGTGCCACCGACGACAGGCCCCTCGAGCAGTACTTC. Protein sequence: CATDDRPLEQYF.

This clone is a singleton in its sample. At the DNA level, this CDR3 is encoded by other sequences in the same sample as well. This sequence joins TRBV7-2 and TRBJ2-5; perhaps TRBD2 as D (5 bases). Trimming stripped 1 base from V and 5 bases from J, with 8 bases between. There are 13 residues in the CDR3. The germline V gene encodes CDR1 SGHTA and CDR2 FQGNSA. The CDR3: CASSLGLAETQYF. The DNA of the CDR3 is TGTGCCAGCAGCTTAGGGTTAGCGGAGACCCAGTACTTC.

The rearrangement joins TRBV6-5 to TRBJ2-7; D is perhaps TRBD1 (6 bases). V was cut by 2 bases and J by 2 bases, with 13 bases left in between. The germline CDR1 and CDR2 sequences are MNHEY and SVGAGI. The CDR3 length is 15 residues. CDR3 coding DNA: TGTGCCAGCAGTTACCGGGATGCAGGGGCCTACGAGCAGTACTTC. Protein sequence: CASSYRDAGAYEQYF.

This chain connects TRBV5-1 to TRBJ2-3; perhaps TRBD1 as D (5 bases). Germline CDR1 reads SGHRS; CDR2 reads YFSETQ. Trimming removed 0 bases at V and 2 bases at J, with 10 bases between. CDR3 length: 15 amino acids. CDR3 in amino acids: CASSLGRALTDTQYF. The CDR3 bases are TGCGCCAGCAGCTTGGGCAGGGCCCTCACAGATACGCAGTATTTT.

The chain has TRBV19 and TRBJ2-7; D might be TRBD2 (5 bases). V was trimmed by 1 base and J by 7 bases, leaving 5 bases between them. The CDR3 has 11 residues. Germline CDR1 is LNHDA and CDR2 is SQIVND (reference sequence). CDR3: CASSIGGEQYF. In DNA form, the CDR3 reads TGTGCCAGTAGTATAGGAGGGGAGCAGTACTTC.

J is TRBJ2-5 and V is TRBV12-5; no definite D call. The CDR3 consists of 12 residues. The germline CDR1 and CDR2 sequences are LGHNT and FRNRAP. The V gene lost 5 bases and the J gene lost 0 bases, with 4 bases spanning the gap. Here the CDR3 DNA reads TGTGCTAGTGGTCCGTACCAAGAGACCCAGTACTTC. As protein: CASGPYQETQYF.

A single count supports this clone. Here the CDR3 reads CASDSGSTDTQYF. The DNA of the CDR3 is TGTGCCAGTGATAGCGGGAGCACAGATACGCAGTATTTT. This chain uses TRBV19 with TRBJ2-3, with 7 bases lining up with TRBD2. V was pared by 8 bases and J by 0 bases, with 2 bases of the junction left unmatched. Per the germline V gene, CDR1 is LNHDA and CDR2 is SQIVND (reference sequence). CDR3 length: 13 amino acids. The variable domain in full, completed from reference TRBV19 and TRBJ2-3, reads DGGITQSPKYLFRKEGQNVTLSCEQNLNHDAMYWYRQDPGQGLRLIYYSQIVNDFQKGDIAEGYSVSREKKESFPLTVTSAQKNPTAFYLCASDSGSTDTQYFGPGTRLTVL.

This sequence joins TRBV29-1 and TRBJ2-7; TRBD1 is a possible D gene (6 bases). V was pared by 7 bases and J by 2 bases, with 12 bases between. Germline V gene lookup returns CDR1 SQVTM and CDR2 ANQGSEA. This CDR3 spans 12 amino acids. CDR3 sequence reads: CSATNRAYEQYF. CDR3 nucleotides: TGCAGCGCCACCAACAGGGCCTACGAGCAGTACTTC.

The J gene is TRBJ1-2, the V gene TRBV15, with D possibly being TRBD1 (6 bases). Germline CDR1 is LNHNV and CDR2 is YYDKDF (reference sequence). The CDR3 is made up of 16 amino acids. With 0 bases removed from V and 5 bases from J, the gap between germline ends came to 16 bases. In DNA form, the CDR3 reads TGTGCCACCAGCAGAGATCTTGTAGGGGGTCAATATGGCTACACCTTC. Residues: CATSRDLVGGQYGYTF.

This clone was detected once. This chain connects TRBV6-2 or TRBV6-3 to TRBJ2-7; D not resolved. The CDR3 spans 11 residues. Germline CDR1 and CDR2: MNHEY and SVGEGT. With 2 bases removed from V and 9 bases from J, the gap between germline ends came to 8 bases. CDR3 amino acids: CASSYLLRQYF. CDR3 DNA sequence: TGTGCCAGCAGTTACCTGCTAAGGCAGTACTTC.

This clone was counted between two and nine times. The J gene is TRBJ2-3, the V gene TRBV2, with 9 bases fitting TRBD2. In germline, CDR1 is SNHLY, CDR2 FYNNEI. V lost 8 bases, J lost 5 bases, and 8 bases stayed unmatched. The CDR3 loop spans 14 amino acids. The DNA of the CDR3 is TGTGCCAGCGGTGCGGGAGGGGAGGTAGATACGCAGTATTTT. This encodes CASGAGGEVDTQYF. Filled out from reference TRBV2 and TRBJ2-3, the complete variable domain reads EPEVTQTPSHQVTQMGQEVILRCVPISNHLYFYWYRQILGQKVEFLVSFYNNEISEKSEIFDDQFSVERPDGSNFTLKIRSTKLEDSAMYFCASGAGGEVDTQYFGPGTRLTVL.

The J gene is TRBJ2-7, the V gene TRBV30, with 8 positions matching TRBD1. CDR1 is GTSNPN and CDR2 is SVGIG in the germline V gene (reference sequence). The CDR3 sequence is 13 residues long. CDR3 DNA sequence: TGTGCTTCGAGGGGGGACAGGTCCCACGAGCAGTACTTC. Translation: CASRGDRSHEQYF.